One sample yielded the 9 T cell receptor beta chains listed below, sequenced in a study of T cells expressing NK-cell markers (dated by TCRdb to between 2020 and 2021). Libraries came from 5' RACE. Instrument used: Illumina HiSeq 2000. TCRdb reprocessed the reads, reporting each CDR3 protein sequence once and no DNA. The sample's table covers some 140,000 distinct CDR3 sequences. Of the sample, less than 40% falls within the top ten clones. Input material: blood T cells: a sorted CD56 or NKG2C T cell subset, CD4+ or CD8+ T cells, or bulk PBMC T cells (not recorded which). Receptor source: a woman aged 45 to 65 in good health. Donor details come from another sample of the same person, matched by shared clones.

The V gene is TRBV11-2, the J gene TRBJ2-7; TCRdb picks TRBD1, but there is no DNA to check that call. Germline values: CDR1 SGHAT, CDR2 FQNNGV. This CDR3 is 15 amino acids long. The chain's CDR3 is CASSSSGTGGYEQYF.

The J gene is TRBJ1-1, the V gene TRBV10-3. CDR3 length: 12 residues. The germline V gene encodes CDR1 ENHRY and CDR2 SYGVKD. The CDR3 spells CAIAGLGTEAFF.

J is TRBJ1-1 and V is TRBV19; the TCRdb call, TRBD1, lacks DNA for checking. The CDR3 is 16 amino acids. CDR1 LNHDA and CDR2 SQIVND come from the germline V gene (reference sequence). CDR3 region: CASSILFGGLNTEAFF.

The chain has TRBV7-9 and TRBJ1-1. CDR1 is SEHNR and CDR2 is FQNEAQ in the germline V gene (reference sequence). This CDR3 has 14 residues. This chain's CDR3 is CASSFGVIGTEAFF.

The chain employs TRBV19 and TRBJ1-4; TCRdb's assignment of TRBD1 cannot be checked, as there is no DNA. The germline V gene has CDR1 LNHDA and CDR2 SQIVND (reference sequence). The CDR3 runs to 14 residues. This chain's CDR3 is CASSIMAGDEKLFF.

The chain uses TRBV5-1 and TRBJ2-1; TCRdb's D call of TRBD1 is untestable without DNA. Germline values: CDR1 SGHRS, CDR2 YFSETQ. The CDR3 contains 15 residues. CDR3 sequence reads: CASSPTWASYNEQFF.

The rearrangement uses TRBV2 and TRBJ2-3; TCRdb's D call, TRBD2, is unchecked because there is no DNA. The CDR3 is 13 residues long. CDR1 and CDR2 (germline): SNHLY, FYNNEI. The CDR3 region is CASEGRPTDTQYF.

The CDR3 is CSVELGSLLRNEQFF. This sequence joins TRBV29-1 and TRBJ2-1; TCRdb returns TRBD2, unconfirmable since there is no DNA. Germline V gene sequence: CDR1 SQVTM, CDR2 ANQGSEA. This CDR3 region has 15 residues.

The rearrangement links TRBV4-1 to TRBJ2-5; as DNA is missing, the TRBD1 call by TCRdb cannot be tested. CDR3 length equals 14 residues. The germline V gene has CDR1 MGHRA and CDR2 YSYEKL. The CDR3 loop is CASSLIQGRETQYF.